This T cell receptor (beta chain) was captured by sequencing in a study of blood T cell repertoires in COVID-19. Turning to the study itself: T cells, B-cell-depleted T cells, or PBMCs provided the cDNA or gDNA that served as material.

The sample holds one count of this clone. V lost 6 bases and J lost 0; bases outside the gene matches: 5. CDR3 length: 17 residues. CDR1 and CDR2 (germline): KGHDR, SFDVKD. Allocation to cohorts depended on clinical history reported by the participants. Per the authors' pipeline: Reference gene primer amplification in the assay estimated nucleated cell counts. Here immunoSEQ multiplex PCR was the method, and the copy in TCRdb shows in-frame clones only, minus some. The V and J calls and clone size were taken over from that table, and D and trimming were inferred from the DNA. Of some 240,000 clones detected, around 84% appear once; the ten largest clones hold 4.1%.

This chain joins TRBV24-1 and TRBJ2-3; 13 nucleotides line up with TRBD2. The receptor was isolated from a young man with acute COVID-19. Input material: PBMCs or T cells enriched from blood (not recorded which). The CDR3 bases are TGTGCCACCAGTACTAGCGGGAGGGCTCGTAGCACAGATACGCAGTATTTT. Its translation: CATSTSGRARSTDTQYF.